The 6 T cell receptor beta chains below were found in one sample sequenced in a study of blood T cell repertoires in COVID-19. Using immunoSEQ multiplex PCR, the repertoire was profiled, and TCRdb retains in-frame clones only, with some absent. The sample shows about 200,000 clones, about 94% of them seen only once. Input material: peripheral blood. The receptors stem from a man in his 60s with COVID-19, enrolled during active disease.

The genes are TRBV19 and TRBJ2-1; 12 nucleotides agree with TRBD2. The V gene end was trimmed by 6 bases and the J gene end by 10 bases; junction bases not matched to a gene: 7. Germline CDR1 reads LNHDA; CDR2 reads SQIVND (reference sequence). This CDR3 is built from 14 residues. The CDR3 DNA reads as TGTGCCAGTAGCCCTAGCGGGGGGGCTCGGGAGCAGTTCTTC. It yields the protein CASSPSGGAREQFF.

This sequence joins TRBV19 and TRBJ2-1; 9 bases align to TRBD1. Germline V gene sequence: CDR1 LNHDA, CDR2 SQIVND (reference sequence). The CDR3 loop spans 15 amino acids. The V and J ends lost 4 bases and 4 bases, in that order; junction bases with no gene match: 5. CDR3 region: CASSNRTGVYNEQFF. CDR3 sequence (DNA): TGTGCCAGTAGTAATCGGACAGGGGTTTACAATGAGCAGTTCTTC.

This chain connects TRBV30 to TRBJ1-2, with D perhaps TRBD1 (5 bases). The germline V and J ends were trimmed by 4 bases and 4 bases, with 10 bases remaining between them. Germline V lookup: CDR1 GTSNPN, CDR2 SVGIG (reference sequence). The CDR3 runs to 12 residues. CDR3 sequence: CAWTRQIYGYTF. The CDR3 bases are TGTGCCTGGACAAGACAGATCTATGGCTACACCTTC.

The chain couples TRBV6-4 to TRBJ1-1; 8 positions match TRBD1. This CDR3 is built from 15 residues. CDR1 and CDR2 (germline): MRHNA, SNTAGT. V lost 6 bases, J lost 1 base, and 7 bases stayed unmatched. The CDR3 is CASRAEQGGNTEAFF. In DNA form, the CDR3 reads TGTGCCAGCAGAGCGGAACAGGGGGGGAACACTGAAGCTTTCTTT.

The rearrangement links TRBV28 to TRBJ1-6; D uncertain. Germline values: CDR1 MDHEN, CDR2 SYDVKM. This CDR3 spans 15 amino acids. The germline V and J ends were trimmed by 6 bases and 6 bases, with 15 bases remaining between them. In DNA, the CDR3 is TGTGCCAGCAGACTAGGGAGGCGAGGTAATTCACCCCTCCACTTT. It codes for CASRLGRRGNSPLHF.

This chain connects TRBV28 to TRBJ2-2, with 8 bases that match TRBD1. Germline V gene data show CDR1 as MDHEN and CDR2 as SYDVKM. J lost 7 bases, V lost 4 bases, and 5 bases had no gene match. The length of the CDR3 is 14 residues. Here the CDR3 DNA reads TGTGCCAGCAGTTCAGGGGGCGCAAACGGGGAGCTGTTTTTT. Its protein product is CASSSGGANGELFF.